Below, 29 T cell receptor beta chains from the same sample are listed, as sequenced in a study of PD-1 blockade in classical Hodgkin lymphoma. Every patient had relapsed following autologous stem cell transplantation, and cohorts differed in brentuximab vedotin exposure. Method: immunoSEQ multiplex PCR; TCRdb's copy keeps in-frame clones and lacks some. The sample lists 40,000 to 45,000 clones; 78% were seen once. Sequences were derived from peripheral blood mononuclear cells (PBMCs), sampled at baseline. All receptors derive from a human donor with classical Hodgkin lymphoma.

This chain joins TRBV6-6 and TRBJ2-2, with D uncertain. Germline CDR1 reads MNHNY; CDR2 reads SVGAGI (reference sequence). The CDR3 runs to 14 residues. V was shortened by 9 bases and J by 0 bases, with 11 bases between the two germline ends. This CDR3 reads CASSTLANTGELFF. CDR3 DNA: TGTGCCAGTTCTACACTCGCGAACACCGGGGAGCTGTTTTTT.

This clone was counted a single time. V gene TRBV2 combines with J gene TRBJ2-1, with D possibly being TRBD2 (5 bases). The CDR3 spans 13 residues. V lost 2 bases and J lost 5, with 7 bases in between. In germline, CDR1 is SNHLY, CDR2 FYNNEI. The DNA for the CDR3 is TGTGCCAGCAGTGAATTGCGGGACAATGAGCAGTTCTTC. Protein: CASSELRDNEQFF.

The chain has TRBV5-6 and TRBJ2-6; D is ambiguous. CDR1 is SGHDT and CDR2 is YYEEEE in the germline V gene. V was cut by 10 bases and J by 4 bases, with 6 bases left in between. This CDR3 comprises 11 residues. The CDR3 DNA reads TGTGCCTCGCAGGGGGCCAACGTCCTGACTTTC. Translation gives CASQGANVLTF. Supplemented by reference TRBV5-6 and TRBJ2-6, the full variable domain reads DAGVTQSPTHLIKTRGQQVTLRCSPKSGHDTVSWYQQALGQGPQFIFQYYEEEERQRGNFPDRFSGHQFPNYSSELNVNALLLGDSALYLCASQGANVLTFGAGSRLTVL.

Concerning this clone itself: The same CDR3 is also encoded by other DNA sequences in this sample. This sequence joins TRBV9 and TRBJ1-1; D possibly corresponds to TRBD1 (6 bases). The CDR3 runs to 13 residues. Germline V gene lookup returns CDR1 SGDLS and CDR2 YYNGEE. V dropped 0 bases and J dropped 4 bases, with 7 bases sitting between them. The CDR3 protein is CASSVGGATEAFF. DNA for the CDR3: TGTGCCAGCAGCGTAGGGGGGGCCACTGAAGCTTTCTTT.

The chain combines TRBV5-7 with TRBJ1-6; 7 nucleotides match TRBD1. TRBV5-7 is recorded as an ORF, its role being uncertain. V shed 1 base, J shed 7 bases, and the junction held 14 bases outside the gene matches. The CDR3 totals 18 residues. This CDR3 is CASSLFSQGGGWNSPLHF. The CDR3 bases are TGTGCCAGCAGCTTGTTCAGCCAGGGGGGAGGTTGGAATTCACCCCTCCACTTT.

The chain carries TRBV20-1 and TRBJ1-2, with D uncertain. The germline V and J ends were trimmed by 4 bases and 8 bases, with 11 bases remaining between them. CDR1 is DFQATT and CDR2 is SNEGSKA in the germline V gene (reference sequence). The CDR3 contains 11 residues. CDR3 bases: TGCAGTGCTAACGACGGATCCGGCTACACCTTC. Amino acid sequence: CSANDGSGYTF.

J is TRBJ2-6 and V is TRBV4-2; no clear D gene. CDR3 length equals 14 residues. Trimming cost V 2 bases and J 1 base, with 3 bases left between them. CDR1 LGHNA and CDR2 YNFKEQ come from the germline V gene. The CDR3 bases are TGTGCCAGCAGCCAACAATCTGGGGCCAACGTCCTGACTTTC. Translating gives CASSQQSGANVLTF.

The V gene is TRBV4-3, the J gene TRBJ2-2, with 9 bases aligning to TRBD2. V shed 5 bases and J 4 bases; nucleotides not matched to a gene: 14. The CDR3 totals 18 residues. Germline loops: CDR1 LGHNA, CDR2 YSLEER. As DNA, the CDR3 is TGCGCCAGCAGCTTAAGCCTCATAGCGGGGGCCTTCACCGGGGAGCTGTTTTTT. It is translated as CASSLSLIAGAFTGELFF.

As to this clone: Without the conserved terminal phenylalanine or tryptophan, this CDR3 likely stems from a read error. The DNA is left out, because the CDR3 cannot be placed on it with certainty; the CDR3 is given as TCRdb lists it. The chain joins TRBV7-9 to TRBJ1-1; the D call of TRBD1 is as the table states it, not checked on the DNA. 13 amino acids form the CDR3, both terminal residues included. CDR1 and CDR2 from the germline V gene are SEHNR and FQNEAQ (reference sequence). CDR3 region: CASSLMGDSPKAI.

The chain joins TRBV6-4 to TRBJ2-6; D possibly corresponds to TRBD2 (5 bases). Per germline, CDR1 MRHNA and CDR2 SNTAGT. CDR3 size: 13 residues. Deletions cut 8 bases from V and 4 bases from J, with 9 bases between. CDR3 region: CASRESGANVLTF. CDR3 bases: TGTGCCAGCCGGGAATCCGGGGCCAACGTCCTGACTTTC.

The rearrangement joins TRBV5-8 to TRBJ2-5; TRBD2 aligns across 9 bases. Looked up from germline, CDR1 is SGHTS and CDR2 is YDEGEE. V shed 4 bases and J 5 bases; nucleotides not matched to a gene: 3. The CDR3 covers 13 residues. This CDR3 reads CASSQLAGETQYF. Here the CDR3 DNA reads TGTGCCAGCAGCCAGCTAGCGGGGGAGACCCAGTACTTC.

The chain links TRBV9 to TRBJ1-1; no clear D gene. The CDR3 runs 13 residues. Deletions cut 0 bases from V and 4 bases from J, with 7 bases between. From germline, CDR1 is SGDLS and CDR2 YYNGEE. This CDR3 is CASSVGSSTEAFF. CDR3 nucleotides: TGTGCCAGCAGCGTAGGTAGCAGCACTGAAGCTTTCTTT.

This CDR3 reads CASSINTAQPQHF. The CDR3 region has the DNA TGTGCCAGTAGTATCAACACAGCTCAACCCCAGCATTTT. The V gene is TRBV19, the J gene TRBJ1-5, with unresolved D. Germline V gene lookup returns CDR1 LNHDA and CDR2 SQIVND (reference sequence). V was shortened by 3 bases and J by 10 bases, with 13 bases between the two germline ends. The CDR3 consists of 13 residues.

Only a few counts were recorded for this clone. The chain employs TRBV2 and TRBJ2-7; 7 bases match TRBD2. This CDR3 comprises 15 residues. V dropped 3 bases and J dropped 1; count of bases not matched to a gene: 6. Germline CDR1 SNHLY, CDR2 FYNNEI. The CDR3 bases are TGTGCCAGCAGTGACAGGGAGGGCTTTTCCTACGAGCAGTACTTC. Its protein product is CASSDREGFSYEQYF.

The rearrangement links TRBV11-3 to TRBJ2-2; D tentatively fits TRBD1 or TRBD2 (6 bases each). Germline CDR1 SGHNT, CDR2 YENEEA. The ends were cut back, 0 bases at V and 1 base at J, with 15 bases in the middle. The CDR3 sequence is 18 residues long. The CDR3 reads CASSLDVGGTGNTGELFF. CDR3 DNA: TGTGCCAGCAGCTTAGACGTCGGGGGCACGGGGAACACCGGGGAGCTGTTTTTT.

The DNA of the CDR3 is TGTGCCAGCAGCCTTCTAGCGGGGGGCACAGATACGCAGTATTTT. This codes for CASSLLAGGTDTQYF. The chain has TRBV2 and TRBJ2-3; 10 bases fit TRBD2. CDR3 length: 15 residues. V was clipped by 6 bases and J by 1 base; unmatched bases: 4. Germline CDR1 is SNHLY and CDR2 is FYNNEI.

V usage is TRBV11-2 and J usage is TRBJ1-4; D is uncertain. Germline CDR1 is SGHAT and CDR2 is FQNNGV. The germline V and J ends were trimmed by 0 bases and 7 bases, with 9 bases remaining between them. The CDR3 is 14 residues long. The CDR3 region is CASSLESAAEKLFF. The CDR3 DNA is TGTGCCAGCAGCTTAGAGTCGGCTGCTGAAAAACTGTTTTTT.

V and J are TRBV30 and TRBJ1-3, with D perhaps matching TRBD1 (5 bases). Germline CDR1 and CDR2: GTSNPN and SVGIG (reference sequence). The CDR3 has 16 amino acids. Trimming removed 0 bases from V and 0 bases from J, with 12 bases in between. CDR3 amino acids: CAWSVGGPISGNTIYF. In DNA, the CDR3 is TGTGCCTGGAGTGTGGGGGGACCGATCTCTGGAAACACCATATATTTT.

This chain links TRBV7-2 with TRBJ2-7; D is possibly TRBD1 (6 bases). Looked up from germline, CDR1 is SGHTA and CDR2 is FQGNSA. Trimming cost V 1 base and J 2 bases, with 18 bases left between them. This CDR3 comprises 17 residues. The CDR3 region is CASSLDSPGEPPYEQYF. The CDR3 coding sequence is TGTGCCAGCAGCTTAGATTCACCAGGGGAGCCCCCCTACGAGCAGTACTTC.

The chain employs TRBV7-9 and TRBJ2-1, with a tentative D call TRBD1 (6 bases). Trimming pared 3 bases from V and 9 bases from J, leaving 15 bases between. Germline V gene data show CDR1 as SEHNR and CDR2 as FQNEAQ (reference sequence). CDR3 length: 14 amino acids. The CDR3 region is CASSFRGEYVEQFF. Written as DNA, the CDR3 is TGTGCCAGCAGCTTCAGGGGAGAATATGTTGAGCAGTTCTTC.

A few counts support this clone. This chain joins TRBV18 and TRBJ2-2, with D possibly TRBD2 on 5 matching bases. CDR1 and CDR2 from the germline V gene are KGHSH and LQKENI. The ends were cut back, 6 bases at V and 0 bases at J, with 8 bases in the middle. CDR3 length: 14 residues. CDR3 amino acids: CASSPGTNTGELFF. In nucleotides, the CDR3 is TGTGCCAGCTCGCCGGGAACGAACACCGGGGAGCTGTTTTTT. Using reference TRBV18 and TRBJ2-2 for the parts outside the CDR3, the full variable domain is NAGVMQNPRHLVRRRGQEARLRCSPMKGHSHVYWYRQLPEEGLKFMVYLQKENIIDESGMPKERFSAEFPKEGPSILRIQQVVRGDSAAYFCASSPGTNTGELFFGEGSRLTVL.

The chain is built from TRBV18 and TRBJ1-1; D unclear. This CDR3 comprises 14 residues. Germline loops: CDR1 KGHSH, CDR2 LQKENI. Trimming left V 5 bases short and J 0 bases short, with 10 bases between. This CDR3 reads CASSVDRLNTEAFF. The CDR3, as DNA: TGTGCCAGCTCAGTGGACCGCTTGAACACTGAAGCTTTCTTT.

The genes are TRBV11-2 and TRBJ2-7; 9 bases match TRBD1. The CDR3 sequence is 15 residues long. The germline CDR1 and CDR2 sequences are SGHAT and FQNNGV. V gave up 2 bases and J gave up 5 bases; unmatched junction bases: 7. The CDR3 loop reads CASSLIWDRANEQYF. As DNA, the CDR3 is TGTGCCAGCAGCTTAATCTGGGACAGGGCGAACGAGCAGTACTTC. Combining the CDR3 with reference TRBV11-2 and TRBJ2-7 gives the whole variable domain EAGVAQSPRYKIIEKRQSVAFWCNPISGHATLYWYQQILGQGPKLLIQFQNNGVVDDSQLPKDRFSAERLKGVDSTLKIQPAKLEDSAVYLCASSLIWDRANEQYFGPGTRLTVT.

The table lists this clone with a few counts. The chain employs TRBV5-4 and TRBJ2-5; 8 nucleotides line up with TRBD2. Trimming cost V 4 bases and J 0 bases; bases outside gene matches: 5. CDR1 is SGHNT, CDR2 YYREEE, per germline (reference sequence). CDR3 length equals 15 residues. CDR3 bases: TGTGCCAGCAGCCCGGGCGGGGGGTACCAAGAGACCCAGTACTTC. This codes for CASSPGGGYQETQYF. The entire variable domain, with the rest obtained from reference TRBV5-4 and TRBJ2-5, is as follows: ETGVTQSPTHLIKTRGQQVTLRCSSQSGHNTVSWYQQALGQGPQFIFQYYREEENGRGNFPPRFSGLQFPNYSSELNVNALELDDSALYLCASSPGGGYQETQYFGPGTRLLVL.

This chain uses TRBV30 with TRBJ2-7; TRBD1 agrees at 10 bases. V shed 2 bases and J 5 bases; nucleotides not matched to a gene: 6. Germline CDR1 is GTSNPN and CDR2 is SVGIG (reference sequence). The CDR3 contains 14 residues. The CDR3 spells CAWSPGTGADEQYF. Here the CDR3 DNA reads TGTGCCTGGAGTCCAGGGACAGGGGCGGACGAGCAGTACTTC.

This chain links TRBV27 with TRBJ1-2; 9 bases agree with TRBD1. The CDR3 loop spans 13 amino acids. Per germline, CDR1 MNHEY and CDR2 SMNVEV (reference sequence). The junction had 9 bases not matched to a gene; V was cut back by 5 bases and J by 11 bases. DNA for the CDR3: TGTGCCAGCAGTCCCGGGACAGGGTATAAGTACACCTTC. It yields the protein CASSPGTGYKYTF.

The chain combines TRBV5-8 with TRBJ2-3, with TRBD1 as a possible D gene (6 bases). V dropped 5 bases and J dropped 1 base, with 11 bases sitting between them. The length of the CDR3 is 14 residues. Germline V lookup: CDR1 SGHTS, CDR2 YDEGEE. In DNA, the CDR3 is TGTGCCAGCAGTAAAAACAGGGGCACAGATACGCAGTATTTT. It codes for CASSKNRGTDTQYF. Filled out from reference TRBV5-8 and TRBJ2-3, the complete variable domain reads EAGVTQSPTHLIKTRGQQATLRCSPISGHTSVYWYQQALGLGLQFLLWYDEGEERNRGNFPPRFSGRQFPNYSSELNVNALELEDSALYLCASSKNRGTDTQYFGPGTRLTVL.

The chain is built from TRBV19 and TRBJ2-3; D not certain. This CDR3 region has 13 residues. Trimming shortened V by 3 bases and J by 3 bases, and 7 bases separated the two germline ends. Germline V CDR1 and CDR2: LNHDA, SQIVND (reference sequence). The CDR3 protein is CASSIGKTDTQYF. CDR3 sequence (DNA): TGTGCCAGTAGTATCGGCAAGACAGATACGCAGTATTTT.

The chain couples TRBV18 to TRBJ2-2; D is undetermined. The CDR3 runs to 16 residues. V lost 1 base and J lost 0, with 9 bases in between. Germline assignment: CDR1 KGHSH and CDR2 LQKENI. CDR3 sequence reads: CASSPRRLANTGELFF. The DNA for the CDR3 is TGTGCCAGCTCACCACGCAGGTTGGCGAACACCGGGGAGCTGTTTTTT.